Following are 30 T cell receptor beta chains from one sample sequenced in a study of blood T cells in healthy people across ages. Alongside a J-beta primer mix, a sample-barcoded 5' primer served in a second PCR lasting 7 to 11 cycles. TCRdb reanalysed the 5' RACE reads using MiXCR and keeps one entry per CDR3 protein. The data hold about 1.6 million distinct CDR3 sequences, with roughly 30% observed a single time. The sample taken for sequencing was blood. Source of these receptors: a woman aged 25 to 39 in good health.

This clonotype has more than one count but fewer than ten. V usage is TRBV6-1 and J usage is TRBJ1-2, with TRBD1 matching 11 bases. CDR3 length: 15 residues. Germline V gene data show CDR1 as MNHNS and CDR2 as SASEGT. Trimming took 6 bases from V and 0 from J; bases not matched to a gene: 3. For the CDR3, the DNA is TGTGCCAGCAGAGGGACAGGGGGATCTAACTATGGCTACACCTTC. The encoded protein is CASRGTGGSNYGYTF.

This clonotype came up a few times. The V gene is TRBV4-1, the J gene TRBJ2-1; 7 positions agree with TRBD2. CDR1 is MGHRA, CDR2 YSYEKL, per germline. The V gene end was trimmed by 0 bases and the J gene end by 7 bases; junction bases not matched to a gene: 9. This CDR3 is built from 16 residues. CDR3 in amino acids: CASSQELVGGLNEQFF. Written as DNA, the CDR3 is TGCGCCAGCAGCCAAGAATTGGTGGGAGGGCTTAATGAGCAGTTCTTC.

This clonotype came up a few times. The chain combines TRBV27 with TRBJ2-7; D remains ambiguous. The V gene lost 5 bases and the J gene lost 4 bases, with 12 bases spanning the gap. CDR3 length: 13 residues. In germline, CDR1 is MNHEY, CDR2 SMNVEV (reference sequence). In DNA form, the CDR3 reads TGTGCCAGCAGTAGAGTCTTTTCTTACGAGCAGTACTTC. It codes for CASSRVFSYEQYF.

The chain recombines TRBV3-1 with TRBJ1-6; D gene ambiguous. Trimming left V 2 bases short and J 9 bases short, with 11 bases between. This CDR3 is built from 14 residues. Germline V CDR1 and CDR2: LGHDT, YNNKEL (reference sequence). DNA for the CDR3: TGTGCCAGCAGCCAAACAGATGTGGGTTCACCCCTCCACTTT. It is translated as CASSQTDVGSPLHF. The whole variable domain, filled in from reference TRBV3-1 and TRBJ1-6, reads DTAVSQTPKYLVTQMGNDKSIKCEQNLGHDTMYWYKQDSKKFLKIMFSYNNKELIINETVPNRFSPKSPDKAHLNLHINSLELGDSAVYFCASSQTDVGSPLHFGNGTRLTVT.

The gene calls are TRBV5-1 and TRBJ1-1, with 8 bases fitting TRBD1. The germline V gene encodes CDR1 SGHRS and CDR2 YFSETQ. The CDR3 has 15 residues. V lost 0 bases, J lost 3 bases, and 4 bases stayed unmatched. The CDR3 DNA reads TGCGCCAGCAGCTTGGGCAGGGGGCAATACACTGAAGCTTTCTTT. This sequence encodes CASSLGRGQYTEAFF.

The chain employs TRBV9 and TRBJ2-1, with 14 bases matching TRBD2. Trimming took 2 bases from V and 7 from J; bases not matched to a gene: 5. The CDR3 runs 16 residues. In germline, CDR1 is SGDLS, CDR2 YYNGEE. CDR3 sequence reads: CASSVGTSGSSNEQFF. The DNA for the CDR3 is TGTGCCAGCAGCGTCGGGACTAGCGGGAGCTCTAATGAGCAGTTCTTC.

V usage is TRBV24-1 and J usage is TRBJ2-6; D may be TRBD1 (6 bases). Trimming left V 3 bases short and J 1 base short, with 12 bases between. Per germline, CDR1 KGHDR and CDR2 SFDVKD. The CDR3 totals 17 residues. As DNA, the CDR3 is TGTGCCACCAGTGATAAGACAGGATCATCTGGGGCCAACGTCCTGACTTTC. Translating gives CATSDKTGSSGANVLTF.

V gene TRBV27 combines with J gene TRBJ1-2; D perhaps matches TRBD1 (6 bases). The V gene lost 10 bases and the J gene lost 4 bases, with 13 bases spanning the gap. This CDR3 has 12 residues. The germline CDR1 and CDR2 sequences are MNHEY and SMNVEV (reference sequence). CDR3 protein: CATGGARYGYTF. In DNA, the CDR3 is TGTGCCACCGGGGGGGCCCGCTATGGCTACACCTTC.

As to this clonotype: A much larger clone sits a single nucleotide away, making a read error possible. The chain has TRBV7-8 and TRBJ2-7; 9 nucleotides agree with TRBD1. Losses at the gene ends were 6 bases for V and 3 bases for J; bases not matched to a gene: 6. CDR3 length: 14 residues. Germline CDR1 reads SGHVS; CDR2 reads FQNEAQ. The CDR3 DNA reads TGTGCCAGCAGTCGCCGGGACAGGGTCTACGAGCAGTACTTC. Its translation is CASSRRDRVYEQYF.

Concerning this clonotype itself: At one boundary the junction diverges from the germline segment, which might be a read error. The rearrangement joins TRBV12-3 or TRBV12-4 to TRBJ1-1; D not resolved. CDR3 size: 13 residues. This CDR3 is CASSLTGTLEVFF. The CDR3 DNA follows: TGTGCCAGCAGTTTAACGGGAACCCTTGAAGTTTTCTTT.

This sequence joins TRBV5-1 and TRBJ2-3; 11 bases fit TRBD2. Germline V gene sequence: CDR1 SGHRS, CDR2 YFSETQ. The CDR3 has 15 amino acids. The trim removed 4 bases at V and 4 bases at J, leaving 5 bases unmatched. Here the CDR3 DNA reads TGCGCCAGCAGCGCATTAGCGGGGGGGCCAGATACGCAGTATTTT. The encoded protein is CASSALAGGPDTQYF. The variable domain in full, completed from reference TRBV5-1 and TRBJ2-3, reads KAGVTQTPRYLIKTRGQQVTLSCSPISGHRSVSWYQQTPGQGLQFLFEYFSETQRNKGNFPGRFSGRQFSNSRSEMNVSTLELGDSALYLCASSALAGGPDTQYFGPGTRLTVL.

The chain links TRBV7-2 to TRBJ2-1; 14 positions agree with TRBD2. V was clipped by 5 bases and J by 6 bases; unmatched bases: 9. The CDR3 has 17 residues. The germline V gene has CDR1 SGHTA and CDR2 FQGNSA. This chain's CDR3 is CASSHPMTSGGANEQFF. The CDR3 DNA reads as TGTGCCAGCAGCCACCCCATGACTAGCGGGGGGGCCAATGAGCAGTTCTTC.

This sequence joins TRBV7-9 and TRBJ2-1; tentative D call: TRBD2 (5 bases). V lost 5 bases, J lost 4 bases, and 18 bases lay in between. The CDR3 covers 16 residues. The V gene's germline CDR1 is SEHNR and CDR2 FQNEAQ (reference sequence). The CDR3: CASSPDGRGYYNEQFF. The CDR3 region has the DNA TGTGCCAGCAGCCCTGACGGACGGGGATATTACAATGAGCAGTTCTTC.

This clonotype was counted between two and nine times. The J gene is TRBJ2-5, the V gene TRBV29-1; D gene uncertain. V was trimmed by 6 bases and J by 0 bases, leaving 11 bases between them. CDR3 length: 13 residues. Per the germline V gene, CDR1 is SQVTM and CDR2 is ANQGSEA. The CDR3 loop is CSVVEVHQETQYF. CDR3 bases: TGCAGCGTCGTCGAGGTTCACCAAGAGACCCAGTACTTC. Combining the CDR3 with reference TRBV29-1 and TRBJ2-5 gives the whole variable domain SAVISQKPSRDICQRGTSLTIQCQVDSQVTMMFWYRQQPGQSLTLIATANQGSEATYESGFVIDKFPISRPNLTFSTLTVSNMSPEDSSIYLCSVVEVHQETQYFGPGTRLLVL.

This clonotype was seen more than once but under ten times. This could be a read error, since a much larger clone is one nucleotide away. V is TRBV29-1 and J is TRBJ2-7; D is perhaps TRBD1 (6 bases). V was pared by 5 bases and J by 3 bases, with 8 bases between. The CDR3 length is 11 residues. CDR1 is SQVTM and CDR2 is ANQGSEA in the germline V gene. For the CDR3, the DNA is TGCAGCGTTCGGACAGTCTACGAGCAGTACTTC. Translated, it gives CSVRTVYEQYF.

The CDR3 DNA follows: TGTGCCAGCAGTCCCTCCGGGTGGGCAGGGAGCTATGGCTACACCTTC. Amino acid sequence: CASSPSGWAGSYGYTF. V and J are TRBV27 and TRBJ1-2; possibly TRBD1 for D (5 bases). The V end lost 5 bases, the J end lost 4 bases, and 20 bases lay between the germline ends. From germline, CDR1 is MNHEY and CDR2 SMNVEV (reference sequence). The CDR3 is made up of 16 amino acids.

CDR3 coding DNA: TGTGCCAGCAGTGAACAAGGGACGGCCCAAGAGACCCAGTACTTC. This translates into CASSEQGTAQETQYF. This chain uses TRBV6-1 with TRBJ2-5; D might be TRBD1 or TRBD2, each matching 5 bases. The CDR3 covers 15 residues. Trimming took off 2 bases at V and 1 base at J, with 11 bases between the two ends. Germline CDR1 reads MNHNS; CDR2 reads SASEGT.

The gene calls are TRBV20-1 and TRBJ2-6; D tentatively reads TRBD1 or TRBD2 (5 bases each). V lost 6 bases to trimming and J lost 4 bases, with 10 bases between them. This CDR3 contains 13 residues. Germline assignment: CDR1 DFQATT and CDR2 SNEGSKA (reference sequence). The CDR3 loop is CSAGAPGANVLTF. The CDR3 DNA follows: TGCAGTGCCGGGGCTCCGGGGGCCAACGTCCTGACTTTC.

CDR3 sequence: CASSSSGTRYEQYF. Written as DNA, the CDR3 is TGCGCCAGCAGCTCCTCCGGGACTCGCTACGAGCAGTACTTC. The chain combines TRBV4-1 with TRBJ2-7; D is perhaps TRBD2 (6 bases). V was shortened by 5 bases and J by 3 bases, with 14 bases between the two germline ends. CDR3 size: 14 residues. From germline, CDR1 is MGHRA and CDR2 YSYEKL.

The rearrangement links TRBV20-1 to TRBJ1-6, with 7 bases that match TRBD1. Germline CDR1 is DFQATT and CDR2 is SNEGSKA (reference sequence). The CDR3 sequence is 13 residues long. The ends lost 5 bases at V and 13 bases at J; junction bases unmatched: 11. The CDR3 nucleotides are TGCAGTGCTTCCCAGGACAGGACGGAGCCCCTCCACTTT. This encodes CSASQDRTEPLHF.

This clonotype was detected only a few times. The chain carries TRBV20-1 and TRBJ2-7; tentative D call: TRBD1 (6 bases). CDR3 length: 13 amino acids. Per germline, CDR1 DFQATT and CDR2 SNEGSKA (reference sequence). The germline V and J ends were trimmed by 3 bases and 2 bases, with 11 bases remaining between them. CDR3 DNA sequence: TGCAGTGCTAGCTGGGACATCACCTACGAGCAGTACTTC. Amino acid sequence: CSASWDITYEQYF.

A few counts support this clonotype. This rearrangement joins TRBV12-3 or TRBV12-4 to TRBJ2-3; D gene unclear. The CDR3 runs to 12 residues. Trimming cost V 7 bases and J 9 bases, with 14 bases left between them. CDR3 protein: CASTSGVQTQYF. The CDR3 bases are TGTGCCAGCACCTCTGGGGTACAGACGCAGTATTTT.

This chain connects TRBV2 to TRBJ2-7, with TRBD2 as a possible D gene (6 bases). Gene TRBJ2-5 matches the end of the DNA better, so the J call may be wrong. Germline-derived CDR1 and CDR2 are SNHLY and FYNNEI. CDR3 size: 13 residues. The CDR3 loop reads CASAGGKVETQYF. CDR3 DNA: TGTGCCAGCGCTGGCGGGAAGGTTGAGACCCAGTACTTC.

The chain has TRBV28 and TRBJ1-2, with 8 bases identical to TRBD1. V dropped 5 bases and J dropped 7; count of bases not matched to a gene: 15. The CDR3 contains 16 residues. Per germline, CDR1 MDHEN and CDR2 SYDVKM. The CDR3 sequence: CASSAFPITGGGGYTF. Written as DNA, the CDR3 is TGTGCCAGCAGTGCCTTCCCCATCACAGGGGGAGGTGGCTACACCTTC.

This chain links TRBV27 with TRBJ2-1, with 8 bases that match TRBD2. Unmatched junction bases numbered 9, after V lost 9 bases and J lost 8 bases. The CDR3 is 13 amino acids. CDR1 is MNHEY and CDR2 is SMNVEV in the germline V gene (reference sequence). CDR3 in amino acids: CARGWGAGDEQFF. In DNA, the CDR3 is TGTGCCAGGGGATGGGGAGCGGGGGATGAGCAGTTCTTC.

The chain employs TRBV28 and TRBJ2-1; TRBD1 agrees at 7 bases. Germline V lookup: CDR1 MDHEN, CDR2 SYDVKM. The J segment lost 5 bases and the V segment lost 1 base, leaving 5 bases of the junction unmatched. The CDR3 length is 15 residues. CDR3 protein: CASSLYRQGHNEQFF. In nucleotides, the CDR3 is TGTGCCAGCAGTTTATACAGACAGGGCCACAATGAGCAGTTCTTC.

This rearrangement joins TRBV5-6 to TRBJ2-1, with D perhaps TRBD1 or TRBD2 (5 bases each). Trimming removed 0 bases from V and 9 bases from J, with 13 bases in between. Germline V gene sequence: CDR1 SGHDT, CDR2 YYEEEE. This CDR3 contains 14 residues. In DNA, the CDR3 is TGTGCCAGCAGCTTGGGGGCTCCAGGGAGTGAGCAGTTCTTC. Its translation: CASSLGAPGSEQFF.

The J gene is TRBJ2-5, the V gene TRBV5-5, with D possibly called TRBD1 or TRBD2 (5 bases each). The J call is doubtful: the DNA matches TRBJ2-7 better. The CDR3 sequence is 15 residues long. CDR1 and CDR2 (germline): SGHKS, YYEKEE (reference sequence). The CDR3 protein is CASSSGTQVSYEQYF. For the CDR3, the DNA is TGTGCCAGCAGCTCTGGGACCCAGGTGAGCTACGAGCAGTACTTC.

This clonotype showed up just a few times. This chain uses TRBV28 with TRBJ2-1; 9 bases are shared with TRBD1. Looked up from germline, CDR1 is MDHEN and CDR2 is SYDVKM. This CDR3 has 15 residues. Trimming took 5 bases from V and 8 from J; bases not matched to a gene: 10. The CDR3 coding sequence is TGTGCCAGCAGTCTTTCCGGGACAGGGCTTGATGAGCAGTTCTTC. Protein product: CASSLSGTGLDEQFF.

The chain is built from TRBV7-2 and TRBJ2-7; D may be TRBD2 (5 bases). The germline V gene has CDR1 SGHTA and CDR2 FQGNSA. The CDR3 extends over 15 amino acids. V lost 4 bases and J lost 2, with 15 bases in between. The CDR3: CASSSEGGPTYEQYF. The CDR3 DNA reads TGTGCCAGCAGCTCCGAAGGAGGCCCTACCTACGAGCAGTACTTC.